Here is one T cell receptor beta chain with its context. Its recognized antigen is unknown. These data come from a study of cytomegalovirus exposure and HLA in healthy donors (dated by TCRdb to 2016 to 2017). Concerning the study at large: According to an earlier analysis of around 600 of the donors, some 170 million T cells yielded over 100 million unique TCR beta sequences and more than 250 Gb of sequence data. An early release covering some 640 HLA-typed donors comprised about 290 gigabases of sequencing data and 85 million to 100 million unique TCR sequences. Of the 300 to 500 genotyped donors, 75% to 85% were placed in the genetic ancestry cluster associated with self-reported Caucasian donors. The study aimed to test whether cataloging public T cell receptors could reveal signatures of past pathogen exposure. The T cell repertoires of 666 subjects were profiled by immunosequencing and related to cytomegalovirus serostatus. A separate validation cohort of more than 100 different subjects was used in addition to the roughly 700-subject first cohort. To predict cytomegalovirus infection status, the study brought together high-throughput TCR immunosequencing, statistical association of individual TCRs with disease status, and machine learning. In a later analysis, previously published TCR beta repertoires from about 670 donors were re-analyzed and high-resolution HLA genotyping was added so that TCR occurrence patterns could be studied. In the later analysis, no new phenotypic data were used to find candidate immune exposures; instead, reliance was placed on TCR beta sequences and their occurrence across donors. An earlier analysis of some 600 of the donors applied high-throughput TCR beta sequencing to assess whether each TCR beta V gene segment acted as functional or pseudogenic. Donor age, sex, ethnicity and CMV serostatus were compiled alongside the repertoire data. A later genetic analysis used genome-wide SNP genotypes for about 60% of the 666 donors, treating that subset as a discovery cohort. Every repertoire in the discovery cohort had been generated on one and the same sequencing platform. HLA typing included class I and class II loci at four-digit resolution. Typing coverage varied by locus: roughly 620-640 donors for A, B, C, DRB1 and DQB1; roughly 500 for DQA1; more than 600 for DPA1; approximately 470 for DPB1. A few DR-DQ haplotypes were handled as single units for association and clustering because linkage in the cohort was strong. Among about 360 genotyped donors of the cohort, an average of roughly 240,000 unique TCR beta nucleotide sequences were sequenced per donor, roughly 20% of them non-productive.

From the cysteine through the phenylalanine, the CDR3 covers 16 amino acids. Only CDR3 DNA remains: 48 bases, in frame from the first base. According to the germline V gene, CDR1 reads SGHRS and CDR2 reads YFSETQ. V was cut back by 0 bases and J by 4 bases, leaving a gap of 16 bases between them. The library was made by the immunoSEQ multiplex PCR assay. For the multiplex PCR, a mixture combining 60 forward primers for TCR Vbeta segments and 13 reverse primers for TCR Jbeta segments was used. A multiplex PCR assay on genomic DNA amplified the CDR3 region of rearranged TCR beta genes. The amplified TCR beta libraries were sequenced on the Illumina HiSeq System as 87-base-pair reads. As for the authors' bioinformatics: A later analysis counted some 74 million unique TCR beta chains across the 500 to 850 repertoires, and 9 million to 14 million of these chains were shared by at least two donors. A nearest-neighbor algorithm error-corrected the raw reads and collapsed the reads into unique sequences, merging closely related sequences to remove PCR and sequencing errors. V, D and J gene segments were assigned by aligning CDR3 sequences to IMGT reference sequences. For a sequence to be retained, at least a six-nucleotide match to both a V gene segment and a J gene segment was required. Rearrangements were called productive when the CDR3 lacked stop codons and stayed in frame with V and J; all others were non-productive. CDR3 was defined according to IMGT convention as the region running from the second conserved V-encoded cysteine to the conserved J-encoded phenylalanine. Sequences without an unambiguous match to a single V gene segment were excluded from the earlier analysis of 500 to 700 of the donors. An earlier analysis of roughly 590 of the donors called V segments functional above 56.7% productive rearrangements and segregating when the between-donor standard deviation exceeded 5%. To diagnose cytomegalovirus status from the catalog of TCR beta chain sequences, a statistical classification framework was built. In a later analysis, V and J genes were assigned by comparing TCR nucleotide sequences against IMGT/GENE-DB human TR gene sequences. The TCRdist pipeline was used in a later analysis to assign CDR3 sequences and most-parsimonious VDJ recombination scenarios. In a later analysis, each TCR beta chain was defined by its CDR3 amino acid sequence together with its V-gene family, and reads without a unique V-gene family were excluded. To address suspected cross-contamination and a sequencing artifact, a later analysis removed roughly 640 highly shared, low-generation-probability nucleotide sequences. For each public chain, a later analysis derived a clonal expansion index from normalized ranks of inferred template counts within each repertoire. In a later analysis, generation probabilities were computed using a VDJ recombination model fitted to out-of-frame rearrangements, and the results were checked against IGoR. Hypergeometric tests were used in a later analysis to score TCR-TCR, TCR-HLA and TCR-CMV co-occurrence, with a repertoire-size bias correction applied to the TCR pairs. False discovery rates were estimated in a later analysis by permuting HLA or CMV assignments 20 times. In a later analysis, co-occurring TCRs were grouped using DBSCAN, with TCRdist sequence similarity added in when clustering inside HLA-allele-positive subsets. For co-occurrence clustering, repertoires with fewer than 30,000 or more than 120,000 public chains were excluded, along with a handful of repertoires with anomalous nucleotide sharing. The table comes from immuneACCESS by way of TCRdb, which keeps in-frame sequences with V and J called. Part of the clones is missing from these tables; in studies checked, under half for an unresolved V gene and the rest for unknown reasons. V, J and clone size derive from that table, while D and trimming were established from the DNA sequence. The sample table includes tens of thousands of clones. The top ten clonotypes cover about a sixth of the sample.

Study-wide conclusions, independent of this receptor: Immune exposure information for the cohort was limited to CMV serostatus. A group of highly shared sequence variants was considered likely to be a technical artifact of the sequencing pipeline. A later analysis found that TCR association rates varied across HLA loci, with DRB1 alleles showing the most associated TCRs and HLA-C alleles the fewest. Most CMV-associated TCR beta chains appeared to be HLA-restricted in a later analysis, and the HLA associations seemed to be driven largely by CMV exposure. In an earlier analysis of several hundred of the donors, most TCR beta V segments were observed in productive rearrangements about 87% or about 30% of the time, broadly matching IMGT annotations. Because counts were too low, approximately 15 rarely observed V segments, including chromosome 9 orphons, were excluded from the earlier analysis of some 540 of the donors. Because HLA typing was unavailable for some donors at each locus, only the typed subset was used in association tests. When HLA alleles, especially DR and DQ, strongly co-occurred, attributing TCR associations to individual alleles was difficult. A further reported finding was that TCR beta sequences accurately predicted the HLA-A and HLA-B alleles for most subjects in the first cohort. In this cohort, only TCR beta chains were sequenced, and detectable features were limited by the absence of alpha or paired-chain data. Several of the top co-occurrence clusters appeared to be linked to parvovirus B19, influenza, CMV and Epstein-Barr virus, according to a later analysis. Linkage disequilibrium might explain the correlated functional status among segregating V segments, but an unknown experimental factor could not be excluded. Specific HLA alleles were associated with over 15,000 TCR beta sequences at a false discovery rate of 0.05 in a later analysis. Most TCR sequences were observed very rarely across donors, whereas some public TCRs were present in many individuals. Some IMGT-functional V segments, including TRBV6-2 and TRBV6-3, could not be distinguished by the 87-base-pair reads and were therefore excluded. Compared with the roughly 670-donor mean, donors in an Asian-associated ancestry cluster had fewer N-insertions in productive TCRs, according to a later genetic analysis. It was suggested by the authors that the approach could potentially be generalized to other disease states and immunological phenotypes. Cytomegalovirus status was reported to be diagnosed by the classifier with high specificity and sensitivity in both the original and validation cohorts. A later analysis found that HLA-associated TCR beta chains were more clonally expanded and had lower generation probabilities than equally common non-associated chains. In vitro tests confirmed that a few of the cytomegalovirus-associated TCR beta chains recognize cytomegalovirus antigens. In the study, around 150 TCR beta chains were listed as associated with cytomegalovirus. In a later genetic analysis, a missense DCLRE1C variant was associated with V-gene and J-gene trimming of TCR beta chains, and the association was replicated in an independent cohort. The presence/absence analyses assumed that sequencing depth was roughly uniform across donors, and that assumption may not be true.

The cohort was made up of 500 to 800 healthy bone marrow donors. Cohort members were all nominally healthy when sampled, although unrecorded immune exposures were likely present. The donor tested CMV seronegative and was one of the 352 seronegative cohort members. Each donor provided a peripheral blood sample, and peripheral blood mononuclear cells were used for TCR beta sequencing. The Qiagen DNeasy Blood Extraction Kit was used to extract genomic DNA from the blood cell samples. This receptor was identified in a male donor in good health and CMV-seronegative. Sequenced sample: PBMCs. The V gene is TRBV5-1 and the J gene is TRBJ1-1; the D gene identity is not certain. The DNA is as follows: TGCGCCAGCAGCTTGGCCCCAGGAAGTGGGTCCACTGAAGCTTTCTTT. Its product reads: CASSLAPGSGSTEAFF.